One and the same sample provided the 18 T cell receptor beta chains below, sequenced in a study of shared clonotypes between healthy human individuals. TCRdb keeps only in-frame clones here, not all; method: immunoSEQ multiplex PCR. The repertoire includes some 2,000,000 clones, more than 90% of them detected once, and about 0.13% sits in the top ten. The sequenced material came from naive CD4+ T cells sorted from blood. Subset denoted: CD45RA+ positively selected. These receptors all stem from a man aged 18 to 29 in good health.

The CDR3 reads CASSQALGGRGGYEQYF. In DNA, the CDR3 is TGCGCCAGCAGCCAAGCCCTCGGGGGCAGGGGAGGGTACGAGCAGTACTTC. The chain employs TRBV4-3 and TRBJ2-7; possible D gene TRBD2, 7 bases. The CDR3 has 17 amino acids. Germline CDR1 and CDR2: LGHNA and YSLEER. V lost 1 base and J 4 bases, leaving 20 bases between the germline ends.

J is TRBJ2-3 and V is TRBV4-1; D gene uncertain. From germline, CDR1 is MGHRA and CDR2 YSYEKL. The ends were cut back, 1 base at V and 2 bases at J, with 10 bases in the middle. There are 15 residues in the CDR3. The CDR3 here is CASSQVRRNTDTQYF. The CDR3 nucleotides are TGCGCCAGCAGCCAAGTTAGAAGGAACACAGATACGCAGTATTTT.

J is TRBJ2-1 and V is TRBV5-4; 11 bases align to TRBD2. Trimming took 4 bases from V and 3 from J; bases not matched to a gene: 3. CDR3 size: 15 residues. The germline gives CDR1 SGHNT, CDR2 YYREEE (reference sequence). The CDR3 bases are TGTGCCAGCAGCACGACTAGCGGGAACTACAATGAGCAGTTCTTC. Protein: CASSTTSGNYNEQFF.

V gene TRBV4-1 combines with J gene TRBJ2-7; D possibly corresponds to TRBD1 (6 bases). Trimming cost V 0 bases and J 0 bases, with 12 bases left between them. The CDR3 is 16 residues long. The germline CDR1 and CDR2 sequences are MGHRA and YSYEKL. CDR3 in amino acids: CASSQDVQGYSYEQYF. As DNA, the CDR3 is TGCGCCAGCAGCCAAGACGTACAGGGATACTCCTACGAGCAGTACTTC.

CDR3 in amino acids: CASSLAGRADTQYF. The CDR3 nucleotides read TGCGCCAGCAGCTTGGCAGGGAGGGCAGATACGCAGTATTTT. V is TRBV5-1 and J is TRBJ2-3; 7 bases map to TRBD2. Germline loops: CDR1 SGHRS, CDR2 YFSETQ. This CDR3 has 14 residues. With 0 bases clipped from V and 4 bases from J, the junction kept 2 bases outside the gene matches.

The rearrangement links TRBV6-1 to TRBJ2-5; 9 bases fit TRBD1. This CDR3 region has 15 residues. Trimming cost V 3 bases and J 4 bases; bases outside gene matches: 6. The V gene's germline CDR1 is MNHNS and CDR2 SASEGT. CDR3 amino acids: CASSDPDRGLETQYF. The CDR3 coding sequence is TGTGCCAGCAGTGATCCGGACAGGGGCTTAGAGACCCAGTACTTC.

Concerning this clone itself: At the DNA level, this CDR3 is encoded by other sequences in the same sample as well. The chain recombines TRBV7-2 with TRBJ2-5; D is perhaps TRBD2 (5 bases). CDR3 length equals 15 residues. V gave up 1 base and J gave up 2 bases, with 11 bases separating them. Germline V lookup: CDR1 SGHTA, CDR2 FQGNSA. The chain's CDR3 is CASSLVAGVQETQYF. The CDR3 DNA reads TGTGCCAGCAGCTTAGTTGCGGGCGTGCAAGAGACCCAGTACTTC.

This clone has a single count. The chain has TRBV19 and TRBJ1-4; 7 positions match TRBD1. Looked up from germline, CDR1 is LNHDA and CDR2 is SQIVND (reference sequence). Trimming took 3 bases from V and 8 from J; bases not matched to a gene: 9. CDR3 length equals 15 residues. CDR3 DNA: TGTGCCAGTAGTATTATCCACAGGGGAGGCGAAAAACTGTTTTTT. Translating gives CASSIIHRGGEKLFF.

The chain links TRBV4-3 to TRBJ1-2; D gene unclear. The CDR3 length is 13 residues. The V and J ends lost 1 base and 4 bases respectively, with 7 bases between them. CDR1 LGHNA and CDR2 YSLEER come from the germline V gene. The CDR3 region is CASSQGGIYGYTF. The CDR3 DNA reads as TGCGCCAGCAGCCAAGGAGGGATCTATGGCTACACCTTC.

This chain uses TRBV5-4 with TRBJ2-5; D is ambiguous. V was pared by 1 base and J by 2 bases, with 9 bases between. Germline V gene sequence: CDR1 SGHNT, CDR2 YYREEE (reference sequence). The CDR3 length is 14 residues. This CDR3 is CASSLPDPQETQYF. The CDR3 coding sequence is TGTGCCAGCAGCTTGCCTGACCCTCAAGAGACCCAGTACTTC.

The chain recombines TRBV15 with TRBJ1-5; 8 nucleotides match TRBD1. The CDR3 is 18 amino acids. J gave up 0 bases and V 3 bases, and 10 bases lay outside the gene matches. Germline V lookup: CDR1 LNHNV, CDR2 YYDKDF (reference sequence). CDR3 sequence: CATSSADRALHSNQPQHF. The CDR3, as DNA: TGTGCCACCAGCAGTGCGGACAGGGCCCTTCATAGCAATCAGCCCCAGCATTTT.

This sequence joins TRBV11-2 and TRBJ2-3; 9 positions match TRBD2. The germline V gene encodes CDR1 SGHAT and CDR2 FQNNGV. The CDR3 totals 14 residues. Losses at the gene ends were 6 bases for V and 6 bases for J; bases not matched to a gene: 7. Here the CDR3 reads CASRSGGSLDTQYF. CDR3 nucleotide sequence: TGTGCCAGCAGGAGCGGGGGGAGTTTGGATACGCAGTATTTT.

This chain joins TRBV29-1 and TRBJ1-3; D ambiguous. In germline, CDR1 is SQVTM, CDR2 ANQGSEA. The V end was cut by 7 bases, the J end by 2 bases, with 12 bases between. The CDR3 has 13 amino acids. CDR3 loop: CSANDNPGNTIYF. CDR3 bases: TGCAGCGCCAACGACAACCCTGGAAACACCATATATTTT.

The genes are TRBV25-1 and TRBJ2-7, with D unclear. The germline gives CDR1 MGHDK, CDR2 SYGVNS. CDR3 size: 16 residues. The V gene lost 8 bases and the J gene lost 4 bases, with 24 bases spanning the gap. This chain's CDR3 is CASSYTGPLPLYEQYF. In DNA, the CDR3 is TGTGCCAGCTCGTATACCGGGCCCCTACCGCTTTACGAGCAGTACTTC.

This clone was seen only once. The V gene is TRBV7-2, the J gene TRBJ2-2; either TRBD1 or TRBD2 may fit D (5 bases each). The CDR3 is made up of 14 amino acids. Trimming removed 4 bases at V and 7 bases at J, with 13 bases between. Germline CDR1 reads SGHTA; CDR2 reads FQGNSA. CDR3 nucleotide sequence: TGTGCCAGCAGCTCCTCCGGGGCGGGCGGGGAGCTGTTTTTT. Translated, it gives CASSSSGAGGELFF.

This clone was detected a few times. V is TRBV5-6 and J is TRBJ1-1; D gene ambiguous. Trimming shortened V by 4 bases and J by 10 bases, and 14 bases separated the two germline ends. The V gene's germline CDR1 is SGHDT and CDR2 YYEEEE. This CDR3 has 12 residues. CDR3 in amino acids: CASSLSGVGAFF. The CDR3 DNA reads TGTGCCAGCAGCCTTAGTGGGGTGGGAGCTTTCTTT.

Comments on this clone: This same CDR3 is encoded by further DNA sequences in the sample. CDR3 amino acids: CASSLVGGAGTEAFF. CDR3 in DNA: TGTGCCAGCAGCTTAGTTGGAGGGGCGGGGACTGAAGCTTTCTTT. The rearrangement uses TRBV7-2 and TRBJ1-1; maybe TRBD1 (5 bases). The CDR3 length is 15 residues. Trimming cost V 1 base and J 5 bases, with 14 bases left between them. The germline gives CDR1 SGHTA, CDR2 FQGNSA. Together with reference TRBV7-2 and TRBJ1-1, the CDR3 gives the full variable domain: GAGVSQSPSNKVTEKGKDVELRCDPISGHTALYWYRQSLGQGLEFLIYFQGNSAPDKSGLPSDRFSAERTGGSVSTLTIQRTQQEDSAVYLCASSLVGGAGTEAFFGQGTRLTVV.

As regards this clone: The same CDR3 also results from other DNA sequences found in this sample. The gene calls are TRBV11-3 and TRBJ2-5; D is unclear. The CDR3 is 13 amino acids. V shed 1 base and J shed 4 bases, with 7 bases lying between them. Per the germline V gene, CDR1 is SGHNT and CDR2 is YENEEA. CDR3 residues: CASSLGGRETQYF. CDR3 bases: TGTGCCAGCAGCTTAGGTGGCAGAGAGACCCAGTACTTC.